This TCR beta chain was identified in a study of cytomegalovirus exposure and HLA in healthy donors. Study overall: Approximately 180 million T cells yielded 120 million or so unique TCR beta sequences, as an earlier analysis found.

General study results and limits: The listing of about 150 TCR beta chains classed them as cytomegalovirus-associated.

The CDR3 length is 17 residues. Trimming at V came to 4 bases and at J to 3 bases, leaving 9 bases not matched to a gene. From germline, CDR1 is SEHNR and CDR2 FQNEAQ (reference sequence). A note on this clone: What it binds is unknown.

The PCR contained 60 Vbeta and 13 Jbeta primers. Methods used by the authors: As a later analysis found, there were tens of millions of unique TCR beta chains, of which roughly 11 million were shared. Profiling relied on immunoSEQ multiplex PCR, and the TCRdb table lists in-frame clones only, not all of them. V, J and clone size are taken as reported in that table, and D and trimming were inferred from the DNA itself. The sample shows 150,000 to 200,000 clones, more than 70% of them seen only once. The sample comprised PBMCs. The rearrangement joins TRBV7-9 to TRBJ1-1; 12 bases are a match to TRBD1. This sequence was found in a man younger than 35 in good health and CMV-seropositive. The CDR3 nucleotides are TGTGCCAGCAGCTCGGGGACAGGGGGCCCGGGGTACACTGAAGCTTTCTTT. This gives the protein CASSSGTGGPGYTEAFF.